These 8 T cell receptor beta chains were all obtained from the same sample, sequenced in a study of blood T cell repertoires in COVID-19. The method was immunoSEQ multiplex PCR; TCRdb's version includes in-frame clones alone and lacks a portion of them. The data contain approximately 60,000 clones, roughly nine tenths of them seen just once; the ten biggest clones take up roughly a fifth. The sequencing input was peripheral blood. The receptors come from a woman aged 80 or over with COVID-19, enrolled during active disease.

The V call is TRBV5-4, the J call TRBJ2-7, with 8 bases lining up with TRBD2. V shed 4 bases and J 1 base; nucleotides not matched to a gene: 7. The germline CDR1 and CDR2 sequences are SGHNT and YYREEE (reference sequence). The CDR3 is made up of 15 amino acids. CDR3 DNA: TGTGCCAGCAGCAAAGCGGGGGCTGAATCCTACGAGCAGTACTTC. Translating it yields CASSKAGAESYEQYF. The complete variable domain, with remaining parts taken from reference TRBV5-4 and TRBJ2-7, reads ETGVTQSPTHLIKTRGQQVTLRCSSQSGHNTVSWYQQALGQGPQFIFQYYREEENGRGNFPPRFSGLQFPNYSSELNVNALELDDSALYLCASSKAGAESYEQYFGPGTRLTVT.

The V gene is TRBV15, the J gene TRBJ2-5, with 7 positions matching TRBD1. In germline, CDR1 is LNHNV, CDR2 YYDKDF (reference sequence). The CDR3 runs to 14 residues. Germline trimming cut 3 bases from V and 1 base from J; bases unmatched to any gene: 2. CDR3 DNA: TGTGCCACCAGCAGCAACAGGGGCCAAGAGACCCAGTACTTC. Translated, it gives CATSSNRGQETQYF. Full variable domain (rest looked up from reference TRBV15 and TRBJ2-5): DAMVIQNPRYQVTQFGKPVTLSCSQTLNHNVMYWYQQKSSQAPKLLFHYYDKDFNNEADTPDNFQSRRPNTSFCFLDIRSPGLGDTAMYLCATSSNRGQETQYFGPGTRLLVL.

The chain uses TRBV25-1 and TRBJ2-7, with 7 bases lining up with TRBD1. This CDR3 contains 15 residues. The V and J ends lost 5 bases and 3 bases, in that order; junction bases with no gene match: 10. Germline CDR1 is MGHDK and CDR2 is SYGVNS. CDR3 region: CASSPPTGRRYEQYF. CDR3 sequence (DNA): TGTGCCAGCAGTCCCCCGACAGGGAGACGCTACGAGCAGTACTTC.

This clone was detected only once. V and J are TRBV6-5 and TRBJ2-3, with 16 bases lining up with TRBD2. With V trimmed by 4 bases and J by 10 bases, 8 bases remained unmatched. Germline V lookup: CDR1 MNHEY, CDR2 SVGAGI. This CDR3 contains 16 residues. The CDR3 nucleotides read TGTGCCAGCAGTTCCCCGGGACTAGCGGGGGGGTGGGCGCAGTATTTT. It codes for CASSSPGLAGGWAQYF.

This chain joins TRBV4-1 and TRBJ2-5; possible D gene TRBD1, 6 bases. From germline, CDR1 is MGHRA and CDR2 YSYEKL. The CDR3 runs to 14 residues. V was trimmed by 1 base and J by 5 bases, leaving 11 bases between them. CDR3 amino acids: CASSQVSGVETQYF. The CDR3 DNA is TGCGCCAGCAGCCAAGTCTCAGGGGTGGAGACCCAGTACTTC.

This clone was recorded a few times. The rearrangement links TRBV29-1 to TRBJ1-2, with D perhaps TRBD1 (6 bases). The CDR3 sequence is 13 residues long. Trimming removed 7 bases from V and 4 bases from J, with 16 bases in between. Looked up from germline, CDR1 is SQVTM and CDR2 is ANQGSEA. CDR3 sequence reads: CSAALTGTYGYTF. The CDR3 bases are TGCAGCGCTGCGTTAACAGGGACCTATGGCTACACCTTC.

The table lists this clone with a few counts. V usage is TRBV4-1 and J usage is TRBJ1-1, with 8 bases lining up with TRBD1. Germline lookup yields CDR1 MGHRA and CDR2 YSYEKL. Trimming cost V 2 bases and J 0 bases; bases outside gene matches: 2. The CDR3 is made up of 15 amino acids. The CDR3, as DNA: TGCGCCAGCAGCCAACGGGACAGGATGAACACTGAAGCTTTCTTT. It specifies CASSQRDRMNTEAFF.

The CDR3 reads CASSRSDGEKLFF. In nucleotides, the CDR3 is TGTGCCAGTAGTAGGAGCGATGGGGAAAAACTGTTTTTT. J is TRBJ1-4 and V is TRBV19; D is ambiguous. The CDR3 is 13 amino acids. Germline V gene data show CDR1 as LNHDA and CDR2 as SQIVND (reference sequence). V lost 4 bases and J 8 bases, leaving 11 bases between the germline ends.